The 31 T cell receptor beta chains below were found in one sample sequenced in a study of blood T cell repertoires in COVID-19. Sequenced by immunoSEQ multiplex PCR; TCRdb stores in-frame clones only, minus some. The table shows about 100,000 clones, with about 90% occurring only once. The sequencing input was peripheral blood. The receptors were gathered from a man aged 45 to 65 with acute or convalescent COVID-19.

The gene calls are TRBV2 and TRBJ1-1; weak D call: TRBD1 (5 bases). From germline, CDR1 is SNHLY and CDR2 FYNNEI. Trimming pared 6 bases from V and 4 bases from J, leaving 12 bases between. The CDR3 has 13 amino acids. CDR3: CASRGEGSTEAFF. CDR3 DNA sequence: TGTGCCAGCAGGGGGGAGGGGAGCACTGAAGCTTTCTTT.

V is TRBV19 and J is TRBJ1-5; D remains ambiguous. The CDR3 contains 13 residues. V was cut by 7 bases and J by 7 bases, with 14 bases left in between. Germline V CDR1 and CDR2: LNHDA, SQIVND (reference sequence). CDR3 protein: CASKENPGQPQHF. The CDR3 DNA is TGTGCCAGTAAAGAAAATCCGGGACAGCCCCAGCATTTT.

J is TRBJ2-1 and V is TRBV2; a possible D gene is TRBD1 (6 bases). Between the trimmed V and J ends, which lost 4 bases and 6 bases, there was a span of 7 bases. The CDR3 spans 12 residues. Germline CDR1 is SNHLY and CDR2 is FYNNEI. As DNA, the CDR3 is TGTGCCAGCAGTGTAGGGGGCAATGAGCAGTTCTTC. Translating it yields CASSVGGNEQFF.

The chain links TRBV6-6 to TRBJ2-6; D gene unclear. V lost 2 bases and J 0 bases, leaving 8 bases between the germline ends. Germline loops: CDR1 MNHNY, CDR2 SVGAGI (reference sequence). The CDR3 contains 16 residues. The CDR3 nucleotides are TGTGCCAGCAGTTACGGTCAACTCTCTGGGGCCAACGTCCTGACTTTC. It codes for CASSYGQLSGANVLTF.

The rearrangement links TRBV18 to TRBJ2-7; D is unclear. Germline CDR1 is KGHSH and CDR2 is LQKENI. V was trimmed by 3 bases and J by 3 bases, leaving 9 bases between them. The CDR3 runs to 13 residues. The DNA for the CDR3 is TGTGCCAGCTCACCGAGGCAGAGCTACGAGCAGTACTTC. Its protein is CASSPRQSYEQYF.

This clone has only one observation. The rearrangement links TRBV23-1 to TRBJ2-7; the D is unclear. TRBV23-1 is an ORF, with its function uncertain. Trimming removed 3 bases from V and 3 bases from J, with 21 bases in between. CDR3 length: 17 amino acids. In DNA, the CDR3 is TGCGCCAGCAGTCAGCCTTTCTTATGGTTAGCCCACTACGAGCAGTACTTC. Translated: CASSQPFLWLAHYEQYF.

The chain recombines TRBV5-4 with TRBJ2-7; TRBD1 is a possible D gene (6 bases). CDR3 length equals 11 residues. V gave up 4 bases and J gave up 6 bases, with 8 bases separating them. From germline, CDR1 is SGHNT and CDR2 YYREEE (reference sequence). The CDR3, as DNA: TGTGCCAGCAGCGGGGGCCCCGAGCAGTACTTC. It specifies CASSGGPEQYF.

The CDR3 spells CASSLLGRDQPQHF. CDR3 DNA: TGCGCCAGCAGCTTGCTTGGGAGGGATCAGCCCCAGCATTTT. The V and J genes are TRBV5-1 and TRBJ1-5; D is unclear. Trimming stripped 1 base from V and 5 bases from J, with 10 bases between. Germline values: CDR1 SGHRS, CDR2 YFSETQ. CDR3 length: 14 residues.

The V call is TRBV6-1, the J call TRBJ2-6; 11 bases map to TRBD2. V was clipped by 0 bases and J by 0 bases; unmatched bases: 4. Germline loops: CDR1 MNHNS, CDR2 SASEGT. CDR3 length: 19 residues. CDR3 loop: CASSEAASGGNSGANVLTF. In DNA, the CDR3 is TGTGCCAGCAGTGAAGCGGCTAGCGGGGGGAACTCTGGGGCCAACGTCCTGACTTTC.

This clone was seen just once. This chain links TRBV4-1 with TRBJ2-2, with 9 bases aligning to TRBD1. In germline, CDR1 is MGHRA, CDR2 YSYEKL. This CDR3 spans 17 amino acids. V lost 1 base, J lost 0 bases, and 3 bases stayed unmatched. The CDR3 bases are TGCGCCAGCAGCCAAGTTCGACAGGGGGCGAACACCGGGGAGCTGTTTTTT. Its protein is CASSQVRQGANTGELFF.

The chain is built from TRBV18 and TRBJ1-1, with a possible D match to TRBD1 (5 bases). The CDR3 runs 16 residues. Germline V lookup: CDR1 KGHSH, CDR2 LQKENI. V was shortened by 0 bases and J by 4 bases, with 15 bases between the two germline ends. The DNA of the CDR3 is TGTGCCAGCTCACCACCGACCACGGGGGTGGGCACTGAAGCTTTCTTT. Amino acid sequence: CASSPPTTGVGTEAFF.

This chain connects TRBV7-9 to TRBJ1-3; D gene unclear. The CDR3 has 15 amino acids. Germline-derived CDR1 and CDR2 are SEHNR and FQNEAQ (reference sequence). The V gene lost 0 bases and the J gene lost 2 bases, with 8 bases spanning the gap. The CDR3 DNA follows: TGTGCCAGCAGCTTAGCAGGAGGGACTGGAAACACCATATATTTT. The encoded protein is CASSLAGGTGNTIYF.

The rearrangement uses TRBV7-2 and TRBJ1-6, with D uncertain. Deletions cut 5 bases from V and 10 bases from J, with 18 bases between. This CDR3 is built from 15 residues. The germline V gene has CDR1 SGHTA and CDR2 FQGNSA. The CDR3 is CASSPTPVGGSPLHF. DNA of the CDR3: TGTGCCAGCAGCCCAACGCCGGTCGGAGGATCACCCCTCCACTTT.

The chain links TRBV28 to TRBJ1-1; the D gene is possibly TRBD1 (5 bases). Looked up from germline, CDR1 is MDHEN and CDR2 is SYDVKM. The length of the CDR3 is 16 residues. V lost 3 bases and J 1 base, leaving 15 bases between the germline ends. CDR3 residues: CASSFIKATGNTEAFF. As DNA, the CDR3 is TGTGCCAGCAGTTTCATTAAGGCCACAGGGAACACTGAAGCTTTCTTT.

V is TRBV5-1 and J is TRBJ2-2; TRBD1 is a possible D gene (6 bases). V lost 1 base and J lost 10, with 14 bases in between. The V gene's germline CDR1 is SGHRS and CDR2 YFSETQ. The CDR3 loop spans 14 amino acids. As DNA, the CDR3 is TGCGCCAGCAGCTTGCAGGGGCAGAGAGAGGAGCTGTTTTTT. Its protein is CASSLQGQREELFF.

The chain joins TRBV12-3 or TRBV12-4 to TRBJ1-2, with 8 bases fitting TRBD1. The ends lost 6 bases at V and 6 bases at J; junction bases unmatched: 3. The CDR3 has 12 amino acids. In nucleotides, the CDR3 is TGTGCCAGCAGGTCGACAGGGGATGGCTACACCTTC. Encoded protein: CASRSTGDGYTF.

This chain uses TRBV7-2 with TRBJ2-5, with 13 bases lining up with TRBD2. With 5 bases clipped from V and 5 bases from J, the junction kept 5 bases outside the gene matches. This CDR3 is 15 amino acids long. Germline CDR1 reads SGHTA; CDR2 reads FQGNSA. The CDR3, as DNA: TGTGCCAGCAGCACACTAGCGGGGGGGCCTGAGACCCAGTACTTC. Its translation is CASSTLAGGPETQYF.

V and J are TRBV6-5 and TRBJ1-1; 8 bases fit TRBD1. The germline V gene encodes CDR1 MNHEY and CDR2 SVGAGI. The CDR3 contains 13 residues. Trimming cost V 6 bases and J 6 bases; bases outside gene matches: 6. CDR3 protein: CASSMTGDAEAFF. CDR3 nucleotides: TGTGCCAGCAGCATGACAGGGGACGCTGAAGCTTTCTTT.

This clone is a singleton in its sample. The rearrangement links TRBV27 to TRBJ2-4; perhaps TRBD1 as D (5 bases). From germline, CDR1 is MNHEY and CDR2 SMNVEV (reference sequence). Trimming removed 3 bases from V and 2 bases from J, with 17 bases in between. The CDR3 length is 17 residues. The CDR3 DNA is TGTGCCAGCAGTTTGACCCCAGGAAGGGGATCCAAAAACATTCAGTACTTC. It translates to CASSLTPGRGSKNIQYF.

The J gene is TRBJ1-2, the V gene TRBV12-3 or TRBV12-4; 9 nucleotides agree with TRBD1. Trimming at V came to 3 bases and at J to 8 bases, leaving 4 bases not matched to a gene. This CDR3 comprises 13 residues. The CDR3 DNA reads TGTGCCAGCAGTTTTGGGACAGGGACAGGCTACACCTTC. This translates into CASSFGTGTGYTF.

Comment on this clone: One junction end disagrees with the germline gene, perhaps due to a read error. The J gene is TRBJ2-7, the V gene TRBV6-5; 12 nucleotides agree with TRBD1. Looked up from germline, CDR1 is MNHEY and CDR2 is SVGAGI. The CDR3 has 14 residues. The CDR3 DNA reads TGTGCCAGAAAGGGACAGGGGGCGCACTACGAACAGTACTTC. Translated, it gives CARKGQGAHYEQYF.

The J gene is TRBJ1-2, the V gene TRBV28, with TRBD1 matching 9 bases. The CDR3 spans 15 residues. From germline, CDR1 is MDHEN and CDR2 SYDVKM. V gave up 4 bases and J gave up 2 bases; unmatched junction bases: 5. In DNA, the CDR3 is TGTGCCAGCAGTTCCCCGGGACAGGGAAACTATGGCTACACCTTC. As protein: CASSSPGQGNYGYTF.

This rearrangement joins TRBV19 to TRBJ1-1; weak D call: TRBD1 (6 bases). Germline CDR1 is LNHDA and CDR2 is SQIVND (reference sequence). The CDR3 has 14 amino acids. V was pared by 5 bases and J by 1 base, with 11 bases between. The CDR3 nucleotides are TGTGCCAGTAGTCCGCGACAGGCGAACACTGAAGCTTTCTTT. Amino acid sequence: CASSPRQANTEAFF.

This clone was counted only a few times. V usage is TRBV19 and J usage is TRBJ1-5, with TRBD1 matching over 7 bases. CDR1 and CDR2 from the germline V gene are LNHDA and SQIVND (reference sequence). Trimming took 7 bases from V and 5 from J; bases not matched to a gene: 5. The CDR3 runs to 13 residues. The CDR3 reads CASNRGPDQPQHF. The CDR3 nucleotides read TGTGCCAGTAACAGGGGACCCGATCAGCCCCAGCATTTT.

The rearrangement uses TRBV7-9 and TRBJ2-7, with 10 positions matching TRBD1. The CDR3 sequence is 15 residues long. Germline trimming cut 5 bases from V and 5 bases from J; bases unmatched to any gene: 9. The germline CDR1 and CDR2 sequences are SEHNR and FQNEAQ (reference sequence). The CDR3 protein is CASSLRDRGYDEQYF. CDR3 DNA: TGTGCCAGCAGCCTCCGGGACAGGGGTTACGACGAGCAGTACTTC.

V is TRBV10-3 and J is TRBJ2-7, with D uncertain. CDR1 ENHRY and CDR2 SYGVKD come from the germline V gene. Trimming removed 4 bases at V and 4 bases at J, with 8 bases between. CDR3 length equals 12 residues. The CDR3 loop is CAISGNRYEQYF. In DNA, the CDR3 is TGTGCCATCAGTGGTAACAGATACGAGCAGTACTTC.

V and J are TRBV7-9 and TRBJ1-4; TRBD1 agrees at 11 bases. The J segment lost 13 bases and the V segment lost 5 bases, leaving 12 bases of the junction unmatched. CDR3 length: 15 residues. Per germline, CDR1 SEHNR and CDR2 FQNEAQ (reference sequence). CDR3 residues: CASSLAGTGGTGLFF. The CDR3, as DNA: TGTGCCAGCAGCCTGGCTGGGACAGGGGGTACGGGACTGTTTTTT.

This clone was seen a single time. The chain recombines TRBV5-1 with TRBJ2-7; D possibly corresponds to TRBD1 (6 bases). CDR1 SGHRS and CDR2 YFSETQ come from the germline V gene. The CDR3 length is 14 residues. Trimming left V 1 base short and J 0 bases short, with 8 bases between. This chain's CDR3 is CASSLTGSSYEQYF. As DNA, the CDR3 is TGCGCCAGCAGCTTGACAGGGAGCTCCTACGAGCAGTACTTC. Combining the CDR3 with reference TRBV5-1 and TRBJ2-7 gives the whole variable domain KAGVTQTPRYLIKTRGQQVTLSCSPISGHRSVSWYQQTPGQGLQFLFEYFSETQRNKGNFPGRFSGRQFSNSRSEMNVSTLELGDSALYLCASSLTGSSYEQYFGPGTRLTVT.

The chain is built from TRBV6-2 or TRBV6-3 and TRBJ1-6, with TRBD1 identical over 9 bases. Germline V lookup: CDR1 MNHEY, CDR2 SVGEGT. The CDR3 spans 13 residues. V shed 5 bases and J 12 bases; nucleotides not matched to a gene: 5. The CDR3 region is CASSDGQGLPLHF. CDR3 DNA: TGTGCCAGCAGTGACGGACAGGGGTTACCCCTCCACTTT.

This sequence joins TRBV2 and TRBJ2-7, with 10 nucleotides matching TRBD2. Germline V gene data show CDR1 as SNHLY and CDR2 as FYNNEI. The CDR3 consists of 15 residues. V lost 5 bases, J lost 7 bases, and 11 bases stayed unmatched. CDR3 sequence: CASSFTSGALGEQYF. The CDR3 DNA sequence: TGTGCCAGCAGTTTCACTAGCGGGGCCCTGGGGGAGCAGTACTTC.

The rearrangement joins TRBV21-1 to TRBJ1-2; the DNA was not compared with TRBD1, the D call given in the table. TRBV21-1 constitutes a pseudogene. The CDR3 runs 15 residues. The CDR3 is CASSNGTGIGYGYTF. In DNA form, the CDR3 reads TGTGCCAGCAGCAACGGGACAGGGATCGGCTATGGCTACACCTTC.